One and the same sample provided the 20 T cell receptor beta chains below, sequenced in a study of shared clonotypes between healthy human individuals. Clones were read by immunoSEQ multiplex PCR, and TCRdb kept only the in-frame ones, dropping some. The data contain about 1.1 million clones, roughly 80% of them seen just once; the ten biggest clones take up 0.85% to 1%. The sample comprised memory CD4+ T cells from PBMCs. Stated subset: CD45RA-negative fraction. The receptor source for this set is a man younger than 35 in good health. Some clones in this sample may be carry-over from other donors' samples.

This chain links TRBV11-2 with TRBJ2-7; no clear D gene. Germline-derived CDR1 and CDR2 are SGHAT and FQNNGV. Trimming stripped 5 bases from V and 5 bases from J, with 13 bases between. The CDR3 extends over 13 amino acids. This CDR3 is CASSQITLDEQYF. The CDR3 nucleotides are TGTGCCAGCAGCCAAATTACGCTGGACGAGCAGTACTTC.

V usage is TRBV9 and J usage is TRBJ1-2, with 10 bases that match TRBD1. Germline assignment: CDR1 SGDLS and CDR2 YYNGEE. With V trimmed by 3 bases and J by 8 bases, 10 bases remained unmatched. The CDR3 is 15 amino acids. The CDR3 sequence is CASSARRQGAGGYTF. In DNA, the CDR3 is TGTGCCAGCAGCGCCCGGAGACAGGGGGCCGGGGGCTACACCTTC.

The chain carries TRBV5-5 and TRBJ2-7; D remains unclear. The CDR3 length is 12 residues. The germline V gene has CDR1 SGHKS and CDR2 YYEKEE (reference sequence). Deletions cut 0 bases from V and 6 bases from J, with 7 bases between. CDR3 residues: CASSLANGEQYF. DNA for the CDR3: TGTGCCAGCAGCTTGGCAAACGGCGAGCAGTACTTC.

The V and J genes are TRBV28 and TRBJ1-5; D ambiguous. Germline V gene data show CDR1 as MDHEN and CDR2 as SYDVKM. The CDR3 has 14 amino acids. The V and J ends lost 2 bases and 3 bases respectively, with 8 bases between them. The DNA for the CDR3 is TGTGCCAGCAGTTTAGGGCCTATCAATCAGCCCCAGCATTTT. Amino acid sequence: CASSLGPINQPQHF.

This chain connects TRBV6-1 to TRBJ2-3, with 7 positions matching TRBD2. The V gene end was trimmed by 3 bases and the J gene end by 5 bases; junction bases not matched to a gene: 8. Germline values: CDR1 MNHNS, CDR2 SASEGT. This CDR3 is 15 amino acids long. The CDR3 DNA is TGTGCCAGCAGTGATCAGAGCGGGATTATAGATACGCAGTATTTT. It codes for CASSDQSGIIDTQYF.

The V and J genes are TRBV23-1 and TRBJ2-1; D is perhaps TRBD2 (6 bases). TRBV23-1 is marked as an open reading frame, function uncertain. The CDR3 contains 20 residues. V was clipped by 6 bases and J by 1 base, with 28 bases between them. The CDR3 sequence is CASSRPIQLPSAESYNEQFF. The CDR3 region has the DNA TGCGCCAGCAGCCGCCCTATACAACTGCCTAGCGCCGAATCCTACAATGAGCAGTTCTTC.

This chain connects TRBV5-4 to TRBJ2-3; 7 bases line up with TRBD1. Germline CDR1 reads SGHNT; CDR2 reads YYREEE (reference sequence). The CDR3 is 15 residues long. J gave up 6 bases and V 3 bases, and 10 bases lay outside the gene matches. In DNA, the CDR3 is TGTGCCAGCAGCTCCAGACAGGGCAACTCGGATACGCAGTATTTT. Protein sequence: CASSSRQGNSDTQYF.

This chain connects TRBV5-1 to TRBJ2-5; D may be TRBD2 (5 bases). Trimming took 2 bases from V and 0 from J, leaving 11 bases between them. CDR3 length equals 15 residues. The germline V gene has CDR1 SGHRS and CDR2 YFSETQ. This CDR3 reads CASSLRSGDQETQYF. CDR3 coding DNA: TGCGCCAGCAGCTTACGGAGCGGAGACCAAGAGACCCAGTACTTC.

About this clone: At one boundary the junction diverges from the germline segment, which might be a read error. The genes are TRBV5-4 and TRBJ2-7, with D perhaps TRBD2 (5 bases). Germline V lookup: CDR1 SGHNT, CDR2 YYREEE (reference sequence). The CDR3 sequence is 13 residues long. The CDR3 nucleotides are TGTGCCAGCAGCTTGCCTAGCTCCCACGAGCAGTACTTC. Protein sequence: CASSLPSSHEQYF.

This clone was counted many times. The junction departs from the called germline gene at one end, perhaps through a read error. V usage is TRBV4-1 and J usage is TRBJ2-2; D perhaps matches TRBD2 (7 bases). The CDR3 is made up of 13 amino acids. Germline values: CDR1 MGHRA, CDR2 YSYEKL. The DNA for the CDR3 is TGCGCCAACAGCCGGGGGGCCCCCGGGGAGCTGTTTTTT. Protein product: CANSRGAPGELFF.

Ten or more counts support this clone. The chain is built from TRBV9 and TRBJ2-2; 7 nucleotides line up with TRBD2. The CDR3 is 16 residues long. From germline, CDR1 is SGDLS and CDR2 YYNGEE. Losses at the gene ends were 1 base for V and 5 bases for J; bases not matched to a gene: 8. The DNA of the CDR3 is TGTGCCAGCAGCGTAATTCCAGCGGGAAAAACCGGGGAGCTGTTTTTT. This gives the protein CASSVIPAGKTGELFF.

The V call is TRBV4-2, the J call TRBJ2-1, with D maybe TRBD2 (6 bases). There are 14 residues in the CDR3. V lost 2 bases and J lost 7, with 12 bases in between. CDR1 is LGHNA and CDR2 is YNFKEQ in the germline V gene. The CDR3 loop is CASSQTGDWNEQFF. CDR3 sequence (DNA): TGTGCCAGCAGCCAAACGGGAGATTGGAATGAGCAGTTCTTC.

This clone was detected once. The genes are TRBV6-6 and TRBJ1-2; TRBD1 matches at 8 bases. The CDR3 consists of 13 residues. Trimming at V came to 2 bases and at J to 6 bases, leaving 2 bases not matched to a gene. Germline V lookup: CDR1 MNHNY, CDR2 SVGAGI (reference sequence). The CDR3 DNA reads TGTGCCAGCAGTTACGGGACAGGCCATGGCTACACCTTC. Its protein product is CASSYGTGHGYTF.

The gene calls are TRBV25-1 and TRBJ2-5, with 11 bases matching TRBD2. The CDR3 runs to 15 residues. Germline lookup yields CDR1 MGHDK and CDR2 SYGVNS. J gave up 5 bases and V 4 bases, and 6 bases lay outside the gene matches. This chain's CDR3 is CASSGVAGGRETQYF. The DNA of the CDR3 is TGTGCCAGCAGTGGGGTAGCGGGAGGGAGGGAGACCCAGTACTTC.

The chain couples TRBV30 to TRBJ1-5, with 8 bases aligning to TRBD1. The V gene's germline CDR1 is GTSNPN and CDR2 SVGIG (reference sequence). With 6 bases clipped from V and 7 bases from J, the junction kept 5 bases outside the gene matches. The CDR3 covers 12 residues. In DNA, the CDR3 is TGTGCCTGCAGGACAGGGAGACAGCCCCAGCATTTT. It codes for CACRTGRQPQHF.

This rearrangement joins TRBV5-4 to TRBJ2-7, with a tentative D call TRBD1 (5 bases). This CDR3 has 15 amino acids. Per germline, CDR1 SGHNT and CDR2 YYREEE (reference sequence). V lost 0 bases to trimming and J lost 3 bases, with 13 bases between them. The CDR3: CASSLVPDSNYEQYF. The DNA for the CDR3 is TGTGCCAGCAGCTTGGTCCCCGACAGTAACTACGAGCAGTACTTC. The full variable domain, completed using reference TRBV5-4 and TRBJ2-7, is ETGVTQSPTHLIKTRGQQVTLRCSSQSGHNTVSWYQQALGQGPQFIFQYYREEENGRGNFPPRFSGLQFPNYSSELNVNALELDDSALYLCASSLVPDSNYEQYFGPGTRLTVT.

The V gene is TRBV5-1, the J gene TRBJ2-1, with D perhaps TRBD1 (6 bases). CDR1 is SGHRS, CDR2 YFSETQ, per germline. The germline V and J ends were trimmed by 0 bases and 4 bases, with 11 bases remaining between them. This CDR3 is built from 15 residues. The DNA of the CDR3 is TGCGCCAGCAGCTTGGGACAGGAGAGTTACAATGAGCAGTTCTTC. Residues: CASSLGQESYNEQFF.

This clone appeared a few times. The chain couples TRBV5-4 to TRBJ2-1; D remains unclear. Germline CDR1 is SGHNT and CDR2 is YYREEE (reference sequence). V was clipped by 0 bases and J by 5 bases, with 6 bases between them. The CDR3 is 13 residues long. The CDR3 region has the DNA TGTGCCAGCAGCTTGGTAACTAACAATGAGCAGTTCTTC. Protein: CASSLVTNNEQFF.

In this sample, this clone turned up once. The chain uses TRBV7-2 and TRBJ2-5; D possibly uses TRBD1 or TRBD2 (5 bases each). The V end was cut by 5 bases, the J end by 3 bases, with 13 bases between. CDR1 and CDR2 from the germline V gene are SGHTA and FQGNSA. This CDR3 is built from 14 residues. This CDR3 reads CASSPWDGKETQYF. DNA for the CDR3: TGTGCCAGCAGCCCCTGGGACGGAAAAGAGACCCAGTACTTC.

The chain combines TRBV11-3 with TRBJ1-2, with D hard to call. This CDR3 contains 11 residues. The ends were cut back, 4 bases at V and 4 bases at J, with 4 bases in the middle. CDR1 and CDR2 (germline): SGHNT, YENEEA. CDR3 DNA sequence: TGTGCCAGCAGCTCCGGCTATGGCTACACCTTC. Translation gives CASSSGYGYTF.